Following are 11 T cell receptor beta chains from one sample sequenced in a study of blood T cell repertoires in COVID-19. Some clones are missing from TCRdb's copy, which holds only in-frame ones; the method was immunoSEQ multiplex PCR. Here the sample spans around 210,000 clones, approximately 85% being singletons. The sample comprised peripheral blood. These receptor sequences come from a man aged 50 to 60 with COVID-19, enrolled during active disease.

This clone was seen a single time. This rearrangement joins TRBV9 to TRBJ1-2, with D tentatively TRBD1 (5 bases). This CDR3 comprises 13 residues. The V end was cut by 0 bases, the J end by 8 bases, with 11 bases between. From germline, CDR1 is SGDLS and CDR2 YYNGEE. CDR3 amino acids: CASSVETVGGYTF. The DNA of the CDR3 is TGTGCCAGCAGCGTAGAGACAGTAGGAGGCTACACCTTC.

This clone has only a few counts. This sequence joins TRBV11-2 and TRBJ2-7, with 8 bases matching TRBD2. CDR3 length: 16 residues. The V gene's germline CDR1 is SGHAT and CDR2 FQNNGV. V shed 4 bases, J shed 0 bases, and the junction held 8 bases outside the gene matches. CDR3 amino acids: CASSSFPGGSSYEQYF. The CDR3 DNA follows: TGTGCCAGCAGCTCATTCCCGGGGGGGTCCTCCTACGAGCAGTACTTC.

This clone was observed once. V usage is TRBV6-5 and J usage is TRBJ2-2; no firm D call. Germline CDR1 and CDR2: MNHEY and SVGAGI. This CDR3 has 13 residues. Trimming took off 0 bases at V and 6 bases at J, with 5 bases between the two ends. The CDR3 loop reads CASSYSRSGELFF. The CDR3 coding sequence is TGTGCCAGCAGTTACTCCCGTTCCGGGGAGCTGTTTTTT.

The V gene is TRBV9, the J gene TRBJ2-5; D unclear. The CDR3 loop spans 13 amino acids. Deletions cut 0 bases from V and 5 bases from J, with 8 bases between. The V gene's germline CDR1 is SGDLS and CDR2 YYNGEE. CDR3 amino acids: CASSVAPSETQYF. The CDR3 bases are TGTGCCAGCAGCGTAGCCCCAAGCGAGACCCAGTACTTC.

The chain is built from TRBV7-2 and TRBJ2-1, with 11 positions matching TRBD2. The CDR3 contains 16 residues. Germline lookup yields CDR1 SGHTA and CDR2 FQGNSA. Losses at the gene ends were 2 bases for V and 9 bases for J; bases not matched to a gene: 9. CDR3 sequence (DNA): TGTGCCAGCAGCTTAATAGCGGCTAGCGGGGGGAGTGAGCAGTTCTTC. This encodes CASSLIAASGGSEQFF. Variable domain in full (rest from reference TRBV7-2 and TRBJ2-1): GAGVSQSPSNKVTEKGKDVELRCDPISGHTALYWYRQSLGQGLEFLIYFQGNSAPDKSGLPSDRFSAERTGGSVSTLTIQRTQQEDSAVYLCASSLIAASGGSEQFFGPGTRLTVL.

The rearrangement uses TRBV28 and TRBJ1-2; D possibly corresponds to TRBD1 (6 bases). The germline CDR1 and CDR2 sequences are MDHEN and SYDVKM. V shed 7 bases and J shed 2 bases, with 17 bases lying between them. CDR3 size: 15 residues. DNA of the CDR3: TGTGCCAGCACATTCCCTACAGGGAACAACTATGGCTACACCTTC. The encoded protein is CASTFPTGNNYGYTF.

The chain combines TRBV24-1 with TRBJ2-2, with D perhaps matching TRBD1 (6 bases). The V gene lost 5 bases and the J gene lost 1 base, with 10 bases spanning the gap. CDR1 and CDR2 from the germline V gene are KGHDR and SFDVKD. The CDR3 extends over 15 amino acids. The DNA of the CDR3 is TGTGCCACCAGTGGTGGGACAAGGAACACCGGGGAGCTGTTTTTT. Its translation: CATSGGTRNTGELFF.

The chain couples TRBV5-4 to TRBJ1-2; D may be TRBD1 (5 bases). Trimming stripped 4 bases from V and 8 bases from J, with 12 bases between. The CDR3 sequence is 12 residues long. Per germline, CDR1 SGHNT and CDR2 YYREEE (reference sequence). Here the CDR3 DNA reads TGTGCCAGCAGCCTATCGACAGAAGGCTACACCTTC. Protein product: CASSLSTEGYTF.

The chain employs TRBV30 and TRBJ2-7, with D tentatively TRBD2 (6 bases). The V gene lost 2 bases and the J gene lost 12 bases, with 14 bases spanning the gap. The CDR3 loop spans 11 amino acids. The V gene's germline CDR1 is GTSNPN and CDR2 SVGIG (reference sequence). The CDR3 bases are TGTGCCTGGAGTTACGGGGAGGTACTGTACTTC. Translated: CAWSYGEVLYF. Drawing the rest from reference TRBV30 and TRBJ2-7, the complete variable domain is SQTIHQWPATLVQPVGSPLSLECTVEGTSNPNLYWYRQAAGRGLQLLFYSVGIGQISSEVPQNLSASRPQDRQFILSSKKLLLSDSGFYLCAWSYGEVLYFGPGTRLTVT.

The genes are TRBV19 and TRBJ2-3; a weak D match, TRBD2 (5 bases). There are 16 residues in the CDR3. Deletions cut 5 bases from V and 2 bases from J, with 17 bases between. Germline-derived CDR1 and CDR2 are LNHDA and SQIVND (reference sequence). In nucleotides, the CDR3 is TGTGCCAGTAGTCCCCGATGGGGAGTGCCCACAGATACGCAGTATTTT. It codes for CASSPRWGVPTDTQYF.

This chain joins TRBV3-1 (or the pseudogene TRBV3-2) and TRBJ2-1, with 8 bases lining up with TRBD2. The length of the CDR3 is 16 residues. Losses at the gene ends were 0 bases for V and 4 bases for J; bases not matched to a gene: 5. Germline CDR1 and CDR2: LGHDT and YNNKEL (reference sequence). The CDR3 region has the DNA TGTGCCAGCAGCCAAGATGGACGGGGGGGATACAATGAGCAGTTCTTC. It specifies CASSQDGRGGYNEQFF.